Each of the 18 T cell receptor beta chains below was sequenced from the same sample in a study of blood T cell repertoires in COVID-19. Method: immunoSEQ multiplex PCR; TCRdb's copy keeps in-frame clones and lacks some. Of roughly 200,000 clones listed, over 75% are singletons. Source material: PBMCs or T cells enriched from blood (not recorded which). The source of these receptors is a man in his forties or fifties who had recovered from COVID-19.

The CDR3 DNA reads as TGCGCCAGCAGTTGGCAGGGCGACACCGGGGAGCTGTTTTTT. Its translation: CASSWQGDTGELFF. The chain employs TRBV5-1 and TRBJ2-2, with TRBD1 as a possible D gene (5 bases). Germline V lookup: CDR1 SGHRS, CDR2 YFSETQ. The CDR3 has 14 amino acids. Trimming shortened V by 5 bases and J by 3 bases, and 11 bases separated the two germline ends.

The J gene is TRBJ2-1, the V gene TRBV7-3; 11 bases align to TRBD2. The germline gives CDR1 SGHTA, CDR2 FQGTGA. This CDR3 spans 16 amino acids. The ends lost 4 bases at V and 1 base at J; junction bases unmatched: 3. The CDR3 loop reads CASSSTSGRSYNEQFF. The CDR3 nucleotides read TGTGCCAGCAGCTCAACTAGCGGGAGATCCTACAATGAGCAGTTCTTC.

The chain employs TRBV2 and TRBJ1-2; 7 bases agree with TRBD1. V shed 5 bases, J shed 4 bases, and the junction held 13 bases outside the gene matches. This CDR3 contains 16 residues. Per germline, CDR1 SNHLY and CDR2 FYNNEI. DNA for the CDR3: TGTGCCAGCAGTATCGGGAGACAGGGTCGTGTCTATGGCTACACCTTC. This encodes CASSIGRQGRVYGYTF.

The chain recombines TRBV6-5 with TRBJ1-1; 9 bases align to TRBD1. CDR3 length equals 15 residues. Unmatched junction bases numbered 6, after V lost 5 bases and J lost 2 bases. Germline-derived CDR1 and CDR2 are MNHEY and SVGAGI. The CDR3 loop reads CASSKRQGVNTEAFF. The CDR3 DNA is TGTGCCAGCAGTAAAAGACAGGGGGTAAACACTGAAGCTTTCTTT.

This clone was seen more than once but under ten times. The chain links TRBV2 to TRBJ2-3; D is possibly TRBD1 (6 bases). The CDR3 sequence is 15 residues long. V was pared by 11 bases and J by 1 base, with 19 bases between. Per the germline V gene, CDR1 is SNHLY and CDR2 is FYNNEI. The CDR3, as DNA: TGTGCCGGTAGTTTGGGGGCAGGGGGCACAGATACGCAGTATTTT. This translates into CAGSLGAGGTDTQYF.

The rearrangement joins TRBV5-4 to TRBJ2-4; 8 bases match TRBD2. CDR1 is SGHNT and CDR2 is YYREEE in the germline V gene (reference sequence). V lost 9 bases and J lost 9; bases outside the gene matches: 8. CDR3 length equals 12 residues. The CDR3 here is CATQMAGGIQYF. The CDR3 nucleotides read TGTGCCACCCAGATGGCGGGAGGCATTCAGTACTTC.

The gene calls are TRBV11-2 and TRBJ2-3; TRBD2 matches 8 bases. Germline assignment: CDR1 SGHAT and CDR2 FQNNGV. V gave up 6 bases and J gave up 6 bases; unmatched junction bases: 5. The CDR3 runs 13 residues. The CDR3 sequence: CASRLSGTDTQYF. The CDR3 DNA reads as TGTGCCAGCAGGCTTAGCGGGACGGATACGCAGTATTTT.

The chain links TRBV2 to TRBJ2-7; TRBD1 aligns across 7 bases. This CDR3 is 14 amino acids long. The germline V gene has CDR1 SNHLY and CDR2 FYNNEI. Unmatched junction bases numbered 8, after V lost 7 bases and J lost 2 bases. CDR3 in DNA: TGTGCCAGCATGCTGGACAGGCCCCCCTACGAGCAGTACTTC. It encodes CASMLDRPPYEQYF.

The chain has TRBV7-3 and TRBJ2-7, with unresolved D. Germline loops: CDR1 SGHTA, CDR2 FQGTGA. The ends were cut back, 10 bases at V and 4 bases at J, with 23 bases in the middle. This CDR3 has 15 amino acids. CDR3 sequence reads: CAMLIPLKFYYEQYF. CDR3 nucleotide sequence: TGTGCCATGTTAATTCCGCTTAAATTCTATTACGAGCAGTACTTC.

This clone has only one observation. CDR3 region: CSAKHSDTQYF. The CDR3 nucleotides read TGCAGTGCTAAGCATTCAGATACGCAGTATTTT. The V and J genes are TRBV20-1 and TRBJ2-3; no definite D call. The germline gives CDR1 DFQATT, CDR2 SNEGSKA (reference sequence). Trimming removed 4 bases from V and 4 bases from J, with 6 bases in between. The CDR3 has 11 amino acids.

The count of this clone is one. CDR3 bases: TGTGCCAGCAGTAACAGGGGTGGTGGAAACACCATATATTTT. This gives the protein CASSNRGGGNTIYF. The chain couples TRBV2 to TRBJ1-3, with 7 bases aligning to TRBD1. From germline, CDR1 is SNHLY and CDR2 FYNNEI. The trim removed 5 bases at V and 3 bases at J, leaving 4 bases unmatched. The CDR3 sequence is 14 residues long.

The J gene is TRBJ1-5, the V gene TRBV24-1; no clear D. The ends were cut back, 3 bases at V and 5 bases at J, with 10 bases in the middle. The germline CDR1 and CDR2 sequences are KGHDR and SFDVKD. The CDR3 sequence is 14 residues long. The CDR3 sequence: CATSDPGMHQPQHF. Here the CDR3 DNA reads TGTGCCACCAGTGATCCCGGGATGCATCAGCCCCAGCATTTT.

The chain joins TRBV27 to TRBJ2-5; TRBD1 matches at 10 bases. Per the germline V gene, CDR1 is MNHEY and CDR2 is SMNVEV (reference sequence). The CDR3 runs to 15 residues. With V trimmed by 5 bases and J by 5 bases, 8 bases remained unmatched. CDR3 sequence (DNA): TGTGCCAGCAGTCAAAGACAGGGGGCGAGGGAGACCCAGTACTTC. Amino acids: CASSQRQGARETQYF.

The sample holds one count of this clone. The CDR3 region has the DNA TGTGCCAGCAGCTTAGCGCTGCGAGGACAGGGGAGGTCTGGGGCCAACGTCCTGACTTTC. Translated: CASSLALRGQGRSGANVLTF. J is TRBJ2-6 and V is TRBV7-8, with 9 positions matching TRBD1. The length of the CDR3 is 20 residues. Trimming at V came to 0 bases and at J to 1 base, leaving 10 bases not matched to a gene. Germline V lookup: CDR1 SGHVS, CDR2 FQNEAQ.

The rearrangement links TRBV18 to TRBJ1-2, with TRBD1 as a possible D gene (5 bases). The ends were cut back, 3 bases at V and 4 bases at J, with 15 bases in the middle. Germline V gene data show CDR1 as KGHSH and CDR2 as LQKENI. The CDR3 totals 15 residues. The CDR3 here is CASSPVQDNVYGYTF. CDR3 coding DNA: TGTGCCAGCTCACCGGTACAGGACAACGTCTATGGCTACACCTTC.

This chain links TRBV4-2 with TRBJ2-7, with a weak D call TRBD2 (6 bases). Trimming removed 5 bases from V and 3 bases from J, with 14 bases in between. The CDR3 has 14 amino acids. Germline V gene data show CDR1 as LGHNA and CDR2 as YNFKEQ. As DNA, the CDR3 is TGTGCCAGCAGCACCGGGAGTGCGCGCTACGAGCAGTACTTC. It encodes CASSTGSARYEQYF.

The J gene is TRBJ2-1, the V gene TRBV9; TRBD2 aligns across 8 bases. Per the germline V gene, CDR1 is SGDLS and CDR2 is YYNGEE. This CDR3 is 15 amino acids long. J gave up 7 bases and V 1 base, and 7 bases lay outside the gene matches. CDR3 residues: CASSVKAGGVNEQFF. CDR3 sequence (DNA): TGTGCCAGCAGCGTAAAGGCGGGAGGAGTAAATGAGCAGTTCTTC.

This clone was counted many times. The chain has TRBV5-6 and TRBJ1-4; a possible D gene is TRBD1 (5 bases). There are 14 residues in the CDR3. Germline V lookup: CDR1 SGHDT, CDR2 YYEEEE. V was trimmed by 2 bases and J by 10 bases, leaving 15 bases between them. The CDR3 here is CASSFGVTGGKLFF. CDR3 coding DNA: TGTGCCAGCAGCTTCGGGGTCACCGGGGGAAAACTGTTTTTT.